This T cell receptor gamma chain was captured in a study of Vδ1+ human thymocytes (dated by TCRdb to 2016 to 2019). Looking at the study overall: As a data resource, the study described the mRNA-level TRG and TRD CDR3 repertoires of highly purified Vdelta1+ thymocytes obtained from young children. The multiplex-based CDR3 amplicon strategy had previously been validated against 5'RACE-based CDR3 amplicon generation methods. What the authors observed across the whole study: Numerous TRG clonotypes were shared among donors (up to about 6.9x10^3), while TRD repertoires were essentially private (a maximum of 116 shared). The authors advised highly purified populations and single-cell validation, since unexpected Vdelta2 sequences could cause misinterpretation of bulk repertoire data. Although sort purity was high, approximately 20% of thymic TRD sequences were Vdelta2 (with a few Vdelta3), in contrast to the peripheral blood Vdelta1+ controls. Unlike the oligoclonal repertoires in peripheral blood, the thymic TRG and TRD repertoires appeared highly polyclonal, with Gaussian CDR3 length distributions. Because no clustering by age or sex was observed, donors were not stratified by these variables in the analyses.

RNA was extracted with the RNeasy mini kit and reverse transcribed using Superscript III. CDR3 amplicons were produced by multiplex PCR using pooled V-gene forward primers and a constant-region reverse primer with Illumina adaptor overhangs. After gel purification, the amplicons were indexed with Nextera index primers during around 8 additional PCR cycles and then purified using AMPure XP beads. Libraries were sequenced on an Illumina MiSeq with paired-end 250 bp reads, dual indexing and about 20% PhiX spike-in. Per the source publication's procedure: Reads were quality checked with FastQC, and TRG read pairs were merged with ea-utils fastq-join. Sequences were annotated with IMGT/HighV-QUEST, keeping only productive sequences with unambiguous V-gene assignment; clonotypes were defined by identical CDR3 sequence. VDJtools 1.1.1, tcR 2.2.3, Treemap and vegan Shannon diversity in R 3.4.4 were used for downstream analysis. TCRdb reanalyzed the public reads with the CATT caller, and identical DNA sequences were merged afterwards. The V and J calls were determined by TCRdb, not by the authors. Within this sample are 20,000 to 25,000 gamma-chain clones, with approximately 13% of them counted one time only. The ten top clones hold under 2.5% of the sample.

Thymic samples were depleted of alphabeta T cells, then CD3+ TCRVdelta1+ TCRVdelta2- thymocytes were FACS-sorted. Sorted Vdelta1+ thymocyte purity ranged from roughly 96% to 99.6%. Thymic specimens came from roughly eight paediatric patients undergoing corrective cardiac surgery, aged from roughly 5 days to 16 months. After the thymic tissue was dispersed, mononuclear cells were isolated using a Histopaque-1077 density gradient. Staining used anti-TCRVdelta1 clone TS8.2, anti-TCRVdelta2 clone B6, anti-CD3 clone HIT3a and anti-TCRalphabeta clone IP26 antibodies. The germline V gene gives CDR1 as EGSNGY and CDR2 as YDSYNSKV. The CDR3 starts with the cysteine, ends with the phenylalanine, and has 18 residues. Of the read, only the CDR3 DNA is kept; its 54 bases are in frame from base 1. V ends up 0 bases short and J 6 bases short, with an unmatched junction base count of 20. In this sample, this clone turned up a few times. Its antigen has not been determined. Per-nucleotide qualities are absent, and no much larger clonotype sits a single base away.

The sequence came from a child less than two years old who had congenital heart surgery. The sequence joins TRGV2 to TRGJ1 or TRGJ2. The sample taken for sequencing was Vdelta1+ gamma-delta thymocytes from the thymus. The cell subset or site label here, explained by the study, means: FACS-sorted CD3+ TCRalphabeta- TCRVdelta1+ TCRVdelta2- thymocytes. CDR3 loop: CATWDGPVNNGVRYKKLF. The sequenced DNA: TGTGCCACCTGGGACGGGCCTGTTAACAACGGTGTTCGTTATAAGAAACTCTTT.